This TCR beta chain was captured in a study of response to subunit inactivated influenza vaccine. Overall study results and limits: The authors suggested that every seasonal influenza vaccination recruits few new T cells.

This clonotype was counted only a few times. As yet, its antigen is unknown. MiXCR, run by TCRdb on the RT-PCR reads, gives a single entry per CDR3 protein. The sample consists of about 780,000 distinct CDR3 sequences, roughly 20% of them appearing once. The clonotype was recovered from a man between 45 and 60 years old who received an inactivated influenza vaccine. This material consisted of PBMCs from blood, taken 5 to 6 days after vaccination.

The CDR3 here is CATSASTGTSTDTQYF. DNA of the CDR3: TGTGCCACCAGTGCCTCGACAGGTACTAGCACAGATACGCAGTATTTT. V gene TRBV24-1 combines with J gene TRBJ2-3; a weak D match, TRBD1 (6 bases). The CDR3 sequence is 16 residues long. Germline V lookup: CDR1 KGHDR, CDR2 SFDVKD. Trimming removed 5 bases at V and 0 bases at J, with 14 bases between.